These T cell receptor beta chains were read from a single sample in a study of CD8+ T cells in alopecia areata. The protocol was immunoSEQ multiplex PCR, while the TCRdb copy is restricted to in-frame clones and leaves out a portion. The data show about 97,000 clones, around 38% seen once. Source material: CD4+ T cells sorted from blood. These receptors were taken from a human donor with alopecia areata. Both conserved end residues are part of each CDR3. D genes are given only for firm matches. Rows may omit the clone size; those that give it use once, few, many or a size class.

v_gene	d_gene	abundance	j_gene	CDR3nt	CDR3aa
TRBV4-1	TRBD2	NA	TRBJ2-5	TGCGCCAGCAGCCAAGGGCTAGCGGGAGGGTGGGAGACCCAGTACTTC	CASSQGLAGGWETQYF
TRBV7-2	NA	NA	TRBJ1-2	TGTGCCAGCAGCTTTAGACCGCTTGATGGCTACACCTTC	CASSFRPLDGYTF
TRBV28	NA	few	TRBJ2-3	TGTGCCAGCAGCTCAGCCTCAGATACGCAGTATTTT	CASSSASDTQYF
TRBV5-1	TRBD1	NA	TRBJ1-2	TGCGCCAGCAGTAAAGTAAGGGACAGCTATGGCTACACCTTC	CASSKVRDSYGYTF
TRBV5-1	NA	NA	TRBJ2-5	TGCGCCAGCAGCTTAGAGCTATTAGAGACCCAGTACTTC	CASSLELLETQYF
TRBV6-5	NA	NA	TRBJ2-1	TGTGCCAGCAGTTCTAGAATAGTTGGGGATGAGCAGTTCTTC	CASSSRIVGDEQFF
TRBV30	NA	few	TRBJ2-7	TGTGCCTGGAGTTGGGACTTCCCGAACTCCTACGAGCAGTACTTC	CAWSWDFPNSYEQYF
TRBV27	TRBD1	NA	TRBJ1-5	TGTGCCAGCAAACCAAACAGGGGGAGAGGGGCGCCCCAGCATTTT	CASKPNRGRGAPQHF
TRBV20-1	NA	NA	TRBJ2-3	TGCAGTGCCCCGACTGATACGCAGTATTTT	CSAPTDTQYF
TRBV7-3	NA	NA	TRBJ2-7	TGTGCCAGCAGCTTACAGGGGACGAACATCCACGAGCAGTACTTC	CASSLQGTNIHEQYF
TRBV5-1	TRBD2	once	TRBJ2-1	TGCGCCAGCGGGAGGGGCCTGGACCACGATGAGCAGTTCTTC	CASGRGLDHDEQFF
TRBV30	TRBD2	NA	TRBJ2-1	TGTGCCTACAAATCCGGGACTAGCGGGGTGGATGAGCAGTTCTTC	CAYKSGTSGVDEQFF
TRBV29-1	NA	few	TRBJ2-5	TGCAGCGCCGATGACAGGTCTGACGGCCAGACCCAGTACTTC	CSADDRSDGQTQYF